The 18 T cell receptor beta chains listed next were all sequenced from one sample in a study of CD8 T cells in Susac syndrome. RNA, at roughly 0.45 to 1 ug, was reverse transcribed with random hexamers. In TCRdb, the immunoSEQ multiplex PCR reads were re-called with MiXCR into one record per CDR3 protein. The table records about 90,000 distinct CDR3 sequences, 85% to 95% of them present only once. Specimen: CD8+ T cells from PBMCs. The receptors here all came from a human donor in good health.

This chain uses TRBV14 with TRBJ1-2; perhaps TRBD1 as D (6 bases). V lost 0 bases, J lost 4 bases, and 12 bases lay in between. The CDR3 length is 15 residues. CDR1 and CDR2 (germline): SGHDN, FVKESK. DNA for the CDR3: TGTGCCAGCAGCCAAGATCAGGGGCGCGGCTATGGCTACACCTTC. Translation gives CASSQDQGRGYGYTF.

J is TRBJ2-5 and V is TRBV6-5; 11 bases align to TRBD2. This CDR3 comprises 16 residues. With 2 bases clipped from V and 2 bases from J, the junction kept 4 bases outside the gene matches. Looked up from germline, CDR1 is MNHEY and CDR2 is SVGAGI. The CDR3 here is CASSYLSGGAQETQYF. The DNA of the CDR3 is TGTGCCAGCAGTTACCTTAGCGGGGGGGCACAAGAGACCCAGTACTTC.

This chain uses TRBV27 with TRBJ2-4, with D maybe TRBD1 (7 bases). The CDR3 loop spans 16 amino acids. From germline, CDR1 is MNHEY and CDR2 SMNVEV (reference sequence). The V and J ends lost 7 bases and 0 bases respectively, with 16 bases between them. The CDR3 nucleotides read TGTGCCAGCAAACCTACAGGGGAGGAAGCCAAAAACATTCAGTACTTC. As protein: CASKPTGEEAKNIQYF.

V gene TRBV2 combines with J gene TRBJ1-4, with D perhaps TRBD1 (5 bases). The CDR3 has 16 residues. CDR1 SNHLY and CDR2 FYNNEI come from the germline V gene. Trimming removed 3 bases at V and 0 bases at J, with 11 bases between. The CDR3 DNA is TGTGCCAGCAGTGAGGCCAGGGAGCCAACTAATGAAAAACTGTTTTTT. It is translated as CASSEAREPTNEKLFF. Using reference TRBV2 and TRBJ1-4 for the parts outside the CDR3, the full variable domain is EPEVTQTPSHQVTQMGQEVILRCVPISNHLYFYWYRQILGQKVEFLVSFYNNEISEKSEIFDDQFSVERPDGSNFTLKIRSTKLEDSAMYFCASSEAREPTNEKLFFGSGTQLSVL.

CDR3 in DNA: TGTGCCAGCAGTCCGGGACAGGCCCCAAACCTCCACTTT. Translated: CASSPGQAPNLHF. This chain connects TRBV12-3 or TRBV12-4 to TRBJ1-6; the match to TRBD1 covers 8 bases. The V segment lost 5 bases and the J segment 15 bases; nucleotides outside the gene matches: 9. This CDR3 comprises 13 residues.

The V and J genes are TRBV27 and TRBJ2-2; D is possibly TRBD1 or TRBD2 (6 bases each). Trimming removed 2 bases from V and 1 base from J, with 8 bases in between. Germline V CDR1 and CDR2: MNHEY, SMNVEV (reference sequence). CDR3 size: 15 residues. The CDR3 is CASSLEGGNTGELFF. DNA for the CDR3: TGTGCCAGCAGTTTAGAGGGGGGGAACACCGGGGAGCTGTTTTTT.

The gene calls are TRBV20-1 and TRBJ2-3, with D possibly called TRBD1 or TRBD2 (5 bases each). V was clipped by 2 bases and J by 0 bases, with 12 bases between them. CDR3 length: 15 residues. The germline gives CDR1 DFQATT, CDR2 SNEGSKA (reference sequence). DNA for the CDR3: TGCAGTGCTAGAAGGGACCCCGATAGCACAGATACGCAGTATTTT. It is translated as CSARRDPDSTDTQYF.

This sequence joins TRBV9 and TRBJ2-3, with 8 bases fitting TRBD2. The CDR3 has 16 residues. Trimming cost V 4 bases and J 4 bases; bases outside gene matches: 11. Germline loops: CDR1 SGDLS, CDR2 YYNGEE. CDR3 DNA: TGTGCCAGCAGCATGTCGGGAGGGGGAGGGGCAGATACGCAGTATTTT. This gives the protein CASSMSGGGGADTQYF.

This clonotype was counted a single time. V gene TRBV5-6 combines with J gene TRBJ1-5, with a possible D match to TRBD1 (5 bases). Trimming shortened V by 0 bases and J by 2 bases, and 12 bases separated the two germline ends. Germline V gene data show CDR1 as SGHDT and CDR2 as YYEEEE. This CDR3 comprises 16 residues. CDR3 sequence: CASSLGARGRNQPQHF. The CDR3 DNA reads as TGTGCCAGCAGCTTGGGGGCGCGGGGACGCAATCAGCCCCAGCATTTT.

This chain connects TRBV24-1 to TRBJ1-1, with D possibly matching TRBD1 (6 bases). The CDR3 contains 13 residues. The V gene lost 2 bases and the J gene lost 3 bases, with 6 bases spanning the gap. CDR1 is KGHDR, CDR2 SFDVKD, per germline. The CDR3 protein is CATSDSGDTEAFF. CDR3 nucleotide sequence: TGTGCCACCAGTGATTCAGGGGACACTGAAGCTTTCTTT.

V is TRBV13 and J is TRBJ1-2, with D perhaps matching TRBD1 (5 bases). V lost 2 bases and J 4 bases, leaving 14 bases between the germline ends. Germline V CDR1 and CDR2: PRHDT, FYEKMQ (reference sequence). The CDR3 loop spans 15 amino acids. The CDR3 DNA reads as TGTGCCAGCAGCTTAAAAGGGGACGGTGGCTATGGCTACACCTTC. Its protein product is CASSLKGDGGYGYTF.

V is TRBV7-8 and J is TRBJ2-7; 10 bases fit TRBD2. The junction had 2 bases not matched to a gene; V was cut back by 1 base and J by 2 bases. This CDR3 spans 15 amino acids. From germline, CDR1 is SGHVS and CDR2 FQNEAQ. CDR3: CASSLERGGPYEQYF. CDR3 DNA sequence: TGTGCCAGCAGCTTAGAGCGGGGGGGGCCCTACGAGCAGTACTTC. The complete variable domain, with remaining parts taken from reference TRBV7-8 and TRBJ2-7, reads GAGVSQSPRYKVAKRGQDVALRCDPISGHVSLFWYQQALGQGPEFLTYFQNEAQLDKSGLPSDRFFAERPEGSVSTLKIQRTQQEDSAVYLCASSLERGGPYEQYFGPGTRLTVT.

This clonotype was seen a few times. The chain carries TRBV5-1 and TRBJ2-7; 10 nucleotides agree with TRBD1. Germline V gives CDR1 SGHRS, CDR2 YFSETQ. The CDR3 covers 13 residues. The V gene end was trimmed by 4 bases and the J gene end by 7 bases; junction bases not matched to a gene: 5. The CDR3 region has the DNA TGCGCCAGCAGCCTCGGACAGGGGGGTGAGCAGTACTTC. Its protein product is CASSLGQGGEQYF.

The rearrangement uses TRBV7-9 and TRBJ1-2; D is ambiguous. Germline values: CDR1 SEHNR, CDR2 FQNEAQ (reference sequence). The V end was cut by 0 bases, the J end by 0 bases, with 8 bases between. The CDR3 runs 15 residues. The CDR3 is CASSLAHTANYGYTF. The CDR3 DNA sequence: TGTGCCAGCAGCTTAGCGCATACAGCTAACTATGGCTACACCTTC. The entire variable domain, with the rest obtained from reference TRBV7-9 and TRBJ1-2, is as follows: DTGVSQNPRHKITKRGQNVTFRCDPISEHNRLYWYRQTLGQGPEFLTYFQNEAQLEKSRLLSDRFSAERPKGSFSTLEIQRTEQGDSAMYLCASSLAHTANYGYTFGSGTRLTVV.

This CDR3 reads CASSPWGARTEAFF. The CDR3 nucleotides are TGTGCCAGTAGCCCATGGGGGGCGAGGACTGAAGCTTTCTTT. This rearrangement joins TRBV19 to TRBJ1-1; possibly TRBD1 for D (6 bases). V shed 6 bases and J shed 5 bases, with 16 bases lying between them. The germline V gene has CDR1 LNHDA and CDR2 SQIVND (reference sequence). CDR3 length: 14 amino acids.

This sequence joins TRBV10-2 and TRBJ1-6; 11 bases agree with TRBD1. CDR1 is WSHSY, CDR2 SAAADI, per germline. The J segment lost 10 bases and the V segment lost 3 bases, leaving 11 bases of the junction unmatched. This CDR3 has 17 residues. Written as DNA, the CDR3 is TGCGCCAGCAGTGATAGTAGGACAGGGGGCTCCGGCTCACCCCTCCACTTT. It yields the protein CASSDSRTGGSGSPLHF.

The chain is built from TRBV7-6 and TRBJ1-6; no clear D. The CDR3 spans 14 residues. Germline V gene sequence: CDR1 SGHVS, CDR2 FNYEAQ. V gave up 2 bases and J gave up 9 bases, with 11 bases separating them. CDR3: CASSLRQNRSPLHF. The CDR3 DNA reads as TGTGCCAGCAGCTTACGGCAGAACCGTTCACCCCTCCACTTT.

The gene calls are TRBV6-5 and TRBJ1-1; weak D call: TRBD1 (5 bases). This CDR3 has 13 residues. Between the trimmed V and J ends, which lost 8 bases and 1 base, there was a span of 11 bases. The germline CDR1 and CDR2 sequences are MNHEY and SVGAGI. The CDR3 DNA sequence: TGTGCCAGCGGGGACCAACCGAACACTGAAGCTTTCTTT. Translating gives CASGDQPNTEAFF.